What follows is one T cell receptor beta chain and its context. Its antigen is not yet known. Nothing much larger sits one base from this clone, and base qualities are not available. This entry comes from a study of blood T cell repertoires in COVID-19 (dated by TCRdb to between 2020 and 2021). As for the study more broadly: The collaborator samples originated in the United States, Italy and Spain and spanned the acute and convalescent phases of COVID-19. The prospective study material was composed of cDNA or gDNA derived from T cells, B-cell-depleted T cells, or PBMCs. The dataset comprised deeply sampled blood TCRbeta repertoires from subjects exposed to, actively infected with, or recovered from COVID-19. The repertoires were made available in a free public database intended to serve as a resource for research on the immune response to SARS-CoV-2. The samples were drawn from the first 160 participants of the ongoing ImmuneRACE study and from more than 1,000 subjects provided by 6 global collaborators. A de-identified subject ID, COVID-19 status, age in years and sex were almost always included in the sample metadata. Where available, HLA class I and class II types were taken from metadata supplied by the sample provider and were not determined by assay-based typing. Summary of the overall study and its limitations: The quantity of clinical and demographic metadata differed by source and by participant and was supplied without curation.

TCRbeta CDR3 regions were amplified from genomic DNA using the immunoSEQ Assay, a bias-controlled multiplex PCR. Per the authors' processing: The number of nucleated cells in each sample was estimated by amplification of reference gene primers within the assay. To quantify the absolute abundance of each unique TCRbeta CDR3 rearrangement, sequence reads were collapsed and filtered. For each sample, productive Simpson clonality was calculated as the square root of Simpson's diversity index across productive rearrangements. Entries here come from immuneACCESS through TCRdb and include only in-frame sequences with V and J called. Some clones fail to appear in such tables; in the studies checked, an unresolved V gene covers under half of the shortfall, and the cause of the remainder is unknown. The V and J calls and clone size come from that table; D and trimming were worked out from the DNA. The sample table contains around 170,000 clones; only one count was recorded for about 80% of them. The ten largest clones add up to approximately 12% of the sample.

Clipping removes 4 bases from V and 1 base from J, with 5 as the unmatched junction base count. Per the germline V gene, SGHRS is the CDR1 and YFSETQ is the CDR2. Reading from cysteine to phenylalanine, the CDR3 counts 14 amino acids. The kept DNA is CDR3 alone, 42 bases in frame from the first base. Samples from volunteer blood donors who had recovered from COVID-19 were contributed by a second Seattle source. Collaborating institutions collected whole blood in K2EDTA tubes following their own protocols. Collaborator samples were shipped for TCRbeta analysis as frozen whole blood, isolated PBMCs, or DNA extracted from either sample type.

The chain is made from TRBV5-1 and TRBJ2-7; 7 central nucleotides agree with TRBD2. Source material: peripheral blood. This TCR came from a man in his 70s who had recovered from COVID-19. The bases read TGCGCCAGCAGCCCGGCGGGGGATTCCTACGAGCAGTACTTC. Protein translation: CASSPAGDSYEQYF.